This entry lists 2 T cell receptor beta chains sequenced from one sample in a study of blood T cell repertoires in COVID-19. Libraries were prepared by immunoSEQ multiplex PCR; TCRdb keeps only in-frame clonotypes and omits some of them. This sample has under 200,000 clones, with around nine tenths found just once. Sequencing input: peripheral blood. The receptors stem from a man between 18 and 35 years old with active or convalescent COVID-19.

The rearrangement links TRBV14 to TRBJ1-6; TRBD1 might be the D (5 bases). The V end lost 3 bases, the J end lost 13 bases, and 10 bases lay between the germline ends. CDR1 and CDR2 from the germline V gene are SGHDN and FVKESK. The CDR3 totals 12 residues. The CDR3 protein is CASSQGLAPLHF. DNA of the CDR3: TGTGCCAGCAGCCAGGGACTTGCGCCCCTCCACTTT.

The chain carries TRBV5-1 and TRBJ1-1, with a possible D match to TRBD1 (5 bases). The V gene lost 7 bases and the J gene lost 11 bases, with 15 bases spanning the gap. This CDR3 is built from 11 residues. CDR1 SGHRS and CDR2 YFSETQ come from the germline V gene. The CDR3 reads CASGVDGGAFF. The DNA of the CDR3 is TGCGCCAGCGGAGTGGACGGGGGGGCTTTCTTT.